This T cell receptor beta chain was identified in a study of T cell responses to AZD1222 COVID-19 vaccine (dated by TCRdb to 2020 to 2023). The study in broad terms: A total of approximately 240 trial participants underwent TCR sequencing, of whom about 210 received two doses of AZD1222 and about 25 received two doses of the MenACWY control vaccine. Trial participants were enrolled by age into 18-55, 56-69 and 70-plus year subgroups, with roughly 150, 30 and 60 TCR-sequenced participants respectively.

The CDR3 regions of human TCRbeta chains were analyzed by immunosequencing. Per the original workflow: Repertoire TCRs were matched against a reference library of SARS-CoV-2-specific TCRs generated with the MIRA antigen-specificity platform. Breadth was defined as the fraction of unique TCRs that were SARS-CoV-2-associated. Depth was defined as the fraction of total T cells that were SARS-CoV-2-associated. Using the MIRA data, each spike-specific TCR was mapped to the spike region that the TCR reacts to and placed in a CD4 or CD8 class. Log10-transformed breadth and depth values were compared by one-way ANOVA with Sidak's multiple comparisons tests. The table comes from immuneACCESS by way of TCRdb, which keeps in-frame sequences with V and J called. Part of the clones is missing from these tables; in studies checked, under half for an unresolved V gene and the rest for unknown reasons. Clonal size and the V and J genes are those of that table, whereas D and trimming came from the DNA. The sample records 140,000 to 150,000 clones, 93% of which are singletons. About 12% of the sample rests with the top ten.

According to the study, the label for this sample's time point signals: sample from adult after SARS-CoV-2 infection, after symptom onset. A couple of convalescent COVID-19 patients, sampled after symptom onset from adults with prior SARS-CoV-2 infection, were also TCR-sequenced for comparison. Paper-wide results and their limitations: Spike-specific TCR breadth and depth rose significantly after two AZD1222 doses compared with day 0 and with MenACWY recipients. The 56-69-year group was small, and its depth increase did not reach significance, likely because of low power. Because no samples from the day 14 peak response were available, repertoires could be characterized only after the peak T cell response. Participants were mostly white British and included more females than males, and it was suggested by the authors that clonal diversity may have been underestimated. Conclusions about previously exposed vaccinees were limited because only six or seven AZD1222 recipients were SARS-CoV-2 seropositive at baseline. Vaccine-associated CD4 TCRs spanned the whole spike protein, with dominant responses in regions 160-218 and 743-854. Reportedly, almost half of the unique spike-specific TCRs recognized epitopes lying outside the regions that are mutated in the B.1.351 and B.1.1.7 variants.

The CDR3, from cysteine to phenylalanine, totals 14 residues. The retained sequence is limited to the CDR3, 42 bases, with the frame set at the first base. Clipping removes 3 bases from V and 6 bases from J, with 6 as the unmatched junction base count. CDR1 and CDR2, per the germline V gene (reference sequence), are DFQATT and SNEGSKA. Remarks on this clone: No cognate antigen has been identified for it. Base qualities are not provided; no much larger clone lies one nucleotide away.

The clonotype comes from an adult who had recovered from COVID-19. The sequence is built from TRBV20-1 and TRBJ2-2, with TRBD1 identical over 8 junction bases. The sequencing here drew on peripheral blood, taken after recovery from COVID-19. The CDR3 here reads CSASRAQGAGELFF. The sequenced DNA: TGCAGTGCTAGTCGCGCACAGGGGGCCGGGGAGCTGTTTTTT.